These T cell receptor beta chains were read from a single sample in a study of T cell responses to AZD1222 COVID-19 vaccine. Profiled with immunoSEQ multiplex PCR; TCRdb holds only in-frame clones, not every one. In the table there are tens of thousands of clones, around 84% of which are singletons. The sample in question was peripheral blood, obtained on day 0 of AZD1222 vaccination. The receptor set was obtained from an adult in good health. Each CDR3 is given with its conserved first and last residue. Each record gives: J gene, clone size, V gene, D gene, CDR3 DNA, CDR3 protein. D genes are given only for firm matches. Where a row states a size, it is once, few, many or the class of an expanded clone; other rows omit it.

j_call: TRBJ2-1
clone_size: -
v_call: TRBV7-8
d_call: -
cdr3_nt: TGTGCCAGCAGCACCGACAGGCGCTCCTACAATGAGCAGTTCTTC
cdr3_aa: CASSTDRRSYNEQFF

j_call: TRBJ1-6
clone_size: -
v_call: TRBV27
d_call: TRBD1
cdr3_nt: TGTGCCAGCGGGGACAGGGGTCGGGAGTCACCCCTCCACTTT
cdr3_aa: CASGDRGRESPLHF

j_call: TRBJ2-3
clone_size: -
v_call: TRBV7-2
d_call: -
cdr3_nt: TGTGCCAGCAGCTCACCCACAGATACGCAGTATTTT
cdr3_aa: CASSSPTDTQYF

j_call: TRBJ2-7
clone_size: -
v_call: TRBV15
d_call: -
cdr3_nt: TGTGCCACCCGTTCGGGTGGCGGGAACGAGCAGTACTTC
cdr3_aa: CATRSGGGNEQYF

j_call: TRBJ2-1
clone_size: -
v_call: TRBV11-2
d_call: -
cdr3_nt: TGTGCCAGCAGCTTAAACCGTGGTAGCGGTTACAATGAGCAGTTCTTC
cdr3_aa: CASSLNRGSGYNEQFF

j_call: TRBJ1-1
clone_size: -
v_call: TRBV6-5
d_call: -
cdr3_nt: TGTGCCAGCGGGGATAGGGGAACTGAAGCTTTCTTT
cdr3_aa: CASGDRGTEAFF

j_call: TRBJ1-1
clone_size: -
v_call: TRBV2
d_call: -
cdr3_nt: TGTGCCAGCAGTCCTACAAGGGGTTTGAACACTGAAGCTTTCTTT
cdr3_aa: CASSPTRGLNTEAFF

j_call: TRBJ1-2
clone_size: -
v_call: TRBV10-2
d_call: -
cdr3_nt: TGCGCCAGCAGTGAGGGGAGCTATGGCTACACCTTC
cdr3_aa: CASSEGSYGYTF

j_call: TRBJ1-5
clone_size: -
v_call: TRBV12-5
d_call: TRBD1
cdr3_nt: TGTGCTAGTCCACCGACAGGGAGCAATCAGCCCCAGCATTTT
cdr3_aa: CASPPTGSNQPQHF

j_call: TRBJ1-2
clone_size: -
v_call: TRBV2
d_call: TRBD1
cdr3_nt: TGTGCCAGCAGCTTAGGACAGGTGGGAGGCTACACCTTC
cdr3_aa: CASSLGQVGGYTF

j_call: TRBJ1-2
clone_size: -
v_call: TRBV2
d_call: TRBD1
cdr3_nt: TGTGCCAGCAGTGAAGGGGACAGGGTGAATGGCTACACCTTC
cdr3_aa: CASSEGDRVNGYTF

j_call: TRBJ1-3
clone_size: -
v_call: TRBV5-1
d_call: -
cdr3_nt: TGCGCCAGCAGCGTAGGACAGAGCTCTGGAAACACCATATATTTT
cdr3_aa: CASSVGQSSGNTIYF

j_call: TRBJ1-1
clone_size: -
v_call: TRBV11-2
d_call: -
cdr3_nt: TGTGCCAGCAGCTTAGAACCAGTGATGAACACTGAAGCTTTCTTT
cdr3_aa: CASSLEPVMNTEAFF

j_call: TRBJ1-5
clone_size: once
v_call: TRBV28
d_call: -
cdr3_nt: TGTGCCAGCAGTCGTGGTCACAGGGTCGGTGGGAATCCCCAGCATTTT
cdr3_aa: CASSRGHRVGGNPQHF

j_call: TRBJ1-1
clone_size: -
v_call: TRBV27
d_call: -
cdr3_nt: TGTGCCAGCAGGATGACTCAGGGGACCACTGAAGCTTTCTTT
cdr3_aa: CASRMTQGTTEAFF

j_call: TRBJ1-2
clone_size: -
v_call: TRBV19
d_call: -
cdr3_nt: TGTGCCAGTAGTGTGGGAACAGGGAACTATGGCTACACCTTC
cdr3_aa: CASSVGTGNYGYTF

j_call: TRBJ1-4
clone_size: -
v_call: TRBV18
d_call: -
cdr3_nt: TGTGCCAGCTCGCCCCCAAGTGGGTTTTTGGCAGGAGAAAAACTGTTTTTT
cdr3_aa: CASSPPSGFLAGEKLFF

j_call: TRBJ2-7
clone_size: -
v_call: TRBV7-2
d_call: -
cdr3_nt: TGTGCCAGCAGCTTAGGAGGGGGGCGCCTCCACGGCGAGCAGTACTTC
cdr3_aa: CASSLGGGRLHGEQYF

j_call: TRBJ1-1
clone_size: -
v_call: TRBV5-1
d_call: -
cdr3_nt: TGCGCCAGCCGCCCGGCCGGTGTAATGAACACTGAAGCTTTCTTT
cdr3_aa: CASRPAGVMNTEAFF

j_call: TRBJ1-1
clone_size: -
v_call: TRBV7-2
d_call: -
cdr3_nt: TGTGCCAGCAGCTTAGAAGTTTGGAACACTGAAGCTTTCTTT
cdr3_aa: CASSLEVWNTEAFF

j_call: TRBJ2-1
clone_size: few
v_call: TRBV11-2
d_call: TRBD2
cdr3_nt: TGTGCCAGCAGCCTCGGACTAGCGGGGAACAATGAGCAGTTCTTC
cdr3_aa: CASSLGLAGNNEQFF

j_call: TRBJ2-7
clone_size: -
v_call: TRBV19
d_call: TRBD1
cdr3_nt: TGTGCCAGTAGTCCCGGACAGGTTCCGCAGTACTTC
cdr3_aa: CASSPGQVPQYF

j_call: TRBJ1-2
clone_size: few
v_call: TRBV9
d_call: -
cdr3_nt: TGTGCCAGCAGCGGTGGGGGCAGGAAGGAGGATGGCTACACCTTC
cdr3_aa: CASSGGGRKEDGYTF

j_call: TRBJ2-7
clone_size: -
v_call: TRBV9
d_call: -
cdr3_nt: TGTGCCAGCAGCTCACCGAGCAAACCCTACGAGCAGTACTTC
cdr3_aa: CASSSPSKPYEQYF

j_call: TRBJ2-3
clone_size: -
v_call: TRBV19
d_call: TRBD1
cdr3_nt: TGTGCCAGTATGAACAGGGGTTTCACAGATACGCAGTATTTT
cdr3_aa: CASMNRGFTDTQYF

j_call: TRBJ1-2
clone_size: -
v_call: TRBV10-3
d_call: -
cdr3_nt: TGTGCCATCAGTGATCCCCAGGGAGATAACTATGGCTACACCTTC
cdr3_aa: CAISDPQGDNYGYTF

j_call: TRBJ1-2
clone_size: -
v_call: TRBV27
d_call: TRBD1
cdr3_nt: TGTGCCAGCAGTACGACAGGGGTTGGGGGCTACACCTTC
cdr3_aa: CASSTTGVGGYTF

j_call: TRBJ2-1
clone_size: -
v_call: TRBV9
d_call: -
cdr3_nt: TGTGCCAGCAGCGTAAGTTTCACTCCAATCTACAATGAGCAGTTCTTC
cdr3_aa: CASSVSFTPIYNEQFF

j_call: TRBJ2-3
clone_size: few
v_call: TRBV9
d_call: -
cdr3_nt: TGTGCCAGCAGCGCCTCTCGGACTGGCTACAGCACAGATACGCAGTATTTT
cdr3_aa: CASSASRTGYSTDTQYF

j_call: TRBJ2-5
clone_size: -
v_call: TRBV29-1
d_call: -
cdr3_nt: TGCAGCGTTGAAGGTGATAGCCAGAGTCAAGAGACCCAGTACTTC
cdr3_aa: CSVEGDSQSQETQYF

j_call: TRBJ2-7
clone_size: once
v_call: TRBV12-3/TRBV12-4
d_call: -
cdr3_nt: TGTGCCAGCAGTTTTTTGCCAGGAAGTTTC
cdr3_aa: CASSFLPGSF

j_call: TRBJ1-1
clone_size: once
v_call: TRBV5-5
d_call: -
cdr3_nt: TGTGCCAGCAGCGCCCTCAGGGGCACTGAAGCTTTCTTT
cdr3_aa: CASSALRGTEAFF

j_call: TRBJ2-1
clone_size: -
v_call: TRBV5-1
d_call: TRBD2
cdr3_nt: TGCGCCAGCAGCGCGCCCGGGACTAGCGGCAGCTCCTACAATGAGCAGTTCTTC
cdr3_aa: CASSAPGTSGSSYNEQFF

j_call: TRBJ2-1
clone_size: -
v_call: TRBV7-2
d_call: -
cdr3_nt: TGTGCCAGCAGCCCCTCCCCAGGTAGGGGTTCCTACAATGAGCAGTTCTTC
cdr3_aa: CASSPSPGRGSYNEQFF

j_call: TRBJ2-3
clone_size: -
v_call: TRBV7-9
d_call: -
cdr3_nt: TGTGCCAGCAGCGGGGACTTACCCACAGATACGCAGTATTTT
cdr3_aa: CASSGDLPTDTQYF

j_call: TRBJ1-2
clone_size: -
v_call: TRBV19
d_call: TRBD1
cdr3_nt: TGTGCCAGTAGACCCGACAGGGATGATGGCTACACCTTC
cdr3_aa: CASRPDRDDGYTF

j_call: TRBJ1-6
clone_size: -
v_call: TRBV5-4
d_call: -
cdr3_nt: TGTGCCAAGGTTAGGCGGGACCACTATAATTCACCCCTCCACTTT
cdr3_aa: CAKVRRDHYNSPLHF

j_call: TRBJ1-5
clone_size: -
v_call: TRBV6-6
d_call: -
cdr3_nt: TGTGCCAGCAGCCCAGAGGGGCAGCCCCAGCATTTT
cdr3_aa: CASSPEGQPQHF

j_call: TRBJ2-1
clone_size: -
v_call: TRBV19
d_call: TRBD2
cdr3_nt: TGTGCCAGTAGTCCCCGGGAGCGGGGGAGCTCCTACAATGAGCAGTTCTTC
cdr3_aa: CASSPRERGSSYNEQFF

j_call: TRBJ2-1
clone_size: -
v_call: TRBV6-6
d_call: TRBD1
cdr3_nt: TGTGCCAGCAGAACCCGCCGGACAGGGGGTGATGAGCAGTTCTTC
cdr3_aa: CASRTRRTGGDEQFF

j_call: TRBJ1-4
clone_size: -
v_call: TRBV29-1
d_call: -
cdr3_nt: TGCAGCGTTGATATCGGGGGGGGTGGCGGAAATGAAAAACTGTTTTTT
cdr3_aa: CSVDIGGGGGNEKLFF

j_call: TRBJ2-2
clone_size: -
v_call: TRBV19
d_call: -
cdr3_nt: TGTGCCAGTAGTAGGGGGTTAACCGGGGAGCTGTTTTTT
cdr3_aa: CASSRGLTGELFF

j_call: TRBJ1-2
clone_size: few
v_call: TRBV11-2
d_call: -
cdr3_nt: TGTGCCAGCAGCCCCGGACAGTTATATGGCTACACCTTC
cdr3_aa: CASSPGQLYGYTF

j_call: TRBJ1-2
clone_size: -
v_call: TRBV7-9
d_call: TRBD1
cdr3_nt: TGTGCCAGCAGCCGGTGGGGGGACAGCCTGGGAAGAGAGGGTGGCTACACCTTC
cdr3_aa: CASSRWGDSLGREGGYTF

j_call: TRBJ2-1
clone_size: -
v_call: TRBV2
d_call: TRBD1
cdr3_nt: TGTGCCAGCATAAATGGACAGGGGGCATACAATGAGCAGTTCTTC
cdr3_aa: CASINGQGAYNEQFF

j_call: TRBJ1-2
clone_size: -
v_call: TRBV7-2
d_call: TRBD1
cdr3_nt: TGTGCCAGCAGCTTAGGGGGACAGGCCTATGGCTACACCTTC
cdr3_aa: CASSLGGQAYGYTF

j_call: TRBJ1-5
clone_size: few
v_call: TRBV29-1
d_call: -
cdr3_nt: TGCAGCGTTGTTTCGGGGTCAGGCAATCAGCCCCAGCATTTT
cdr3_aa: CSVVSGSGNQPQHF